The 10 T cell receptor beta chains below come from one sample, sequenced in a study of CD8 T cells in Susac syndrome (dated by TCRdb to between 2018 and 2020). Libraries were built with the immunoSEQ multiplex PCR assay. RNA was extracted using the RNeasy kit, and about 0.5 to 1 ug of the RNA was reverse transcribed with random hexamers. TCRdb took the public reads, trimmed them with fastp at Q25, ran MiXCR for clone calling and kept in-frame beta chains. Rows matching on CDR3 protein sequence are summarized as one entry with the most common DNA and genes. In this sample the table shows about 150,000 distinct CDR3 sequences, roughly 95% of which occur a single time. Jointly, the top ten make up 0.16% of the sample. The sequenced sample was CD4+ T cells from PBMCs. The receptors were gathered from a human donor with Susac syndrome.

The chain combines TRBV20-1 with TRBJ2-7, with 14 bases identical to TRBD2. Germline-derived CDR1 and CDR2 are DFQATT and SNEGSKA (reference sequence). With 5 bases clipped from V and 4 bases from J, the junction kept 1 base outside the gene matches. The CDR3 is 13 amino acids. CDR3 sequence: CSAGLAGGYEQYF. The CDR3 coding sequence is TGCAGTGCTGGACTAGCGGGGGGTTACGAGCAGTACTTC.

This clonotype has a single count. V and J are TRBV7-3 and TRBJ2-5; D possibly uses TRBD1 or TRBD2 (6 bases each). The CDR3 has 15 residues. Germline V lookup: CDR1 SGHTA, CDR2 FQGTGA. Trimming took 0 bases from V and 10 from J, leaving 18 bases between them. CDR3 nucleotides: TGTGCCAGCAGCTTAACTGGCAGGGAGGTAGGGGGCCAGTACTTC. This gives the protein CASSLTGREVGGQYF.

This clonotype was found once. The CDR3 sequence: CATHEGPNTGELFF. In nucleotides, the CDR3 is TGTGCCACCCACGAAGGGCCCAACACCGGGGAGCTGTTTTTT. The genes are TRBV15 and TRBJ2-2; D remains ambiguous. This CDR3 spans 14 amino acids. Germline assignment: CDR1 LNHNV and CDR2 YYDKDF (reference sequence). The V and J ends lost 8 bases and 2 bases respectively, with 12 bases between them.

This chain uses TRBV7-2 with TRBJ2-3; 9 nucleotides agree with TRBD2. J lost 14 bases, V lost 1 base, and 10 bases had no gene match. This CDR3 spans 14 amino acids. Germline values: CDR1 SGHTA, CDR2 FQGNSA. CDR3 region: CASSLDGGGDPWYF. In DNA, the CDR3 is TGTGCCAGCAGCTTAGACGGCGGGGGGGACCCTTGGTATTTT.

The chain couples TRBV9 to TRBJ2-4; 8 bases fit TRBD1. The CDR3 has 17 amino acids. Trimming cost V 3 bases and J 9 bases; bases outside gene matches: 17. Looked up from germline, CDR1 is SGDLS and CDR2 is YYNGEE. This CDR3 reads CASSAGTGLFPRSIQYF. The CDR3 coding sequence is TGTGCCAGCAGCGCCGGGACAGGCCTCTTCCCGCGGAGCATTCAGTACTTC.

The CDR3 coding sequence is TGCAGCGTTGCCCCGGGACCCTCGAACACCGGGGAGCTGTTTTTT. This codes for CSVAPGPSNTGELFF. The rearrangement joins TRBV29-1 to TRBJ2-2; D possibly matches TRBD1 or TRBD2 (5 bases each). The CDR3 length is 15 residues. Germline V CDR1 and CDR2: SQVTM, ANQGSEA. V lost 4 bases and J lost 0, with 12 bases in between.

The J gene is TRBJ2-7, the V gene TRBV9, with unresolved D. Looked up from germline, CDR1 is SGDLS and CDR2 is YYNGEE. V dropped 3 bases and J dropped 2 bases, with 18 bases sitting between them. The CDR3 contains 16 residues. The CDR3, as DNA: TGTGCCAGCAGCGCGTATCGCCGGACCCGCCCCTACGAGCAGTACTTC. It encodes CASSAYRRTRPYEQYF.

The chain links TRBV20-1 to TRBJ2-5; TRBD1 matches 10 bases. CDR3 length: 14 amino acids. V gave up 5 bases and J gave up 4 bases; unmatched junction bases: 7. CDR1 is DFQATT and CDR2 is SNEGSKA in the germline V gene (reference sequence). The CDR3, as DNA: TGCAGTGCTGCCTCCGGGACAGGGGCAGAGACCCAGTACTTC. It is translated as CSAASGTGAETQYF.

This clonotype appeared a single time. The CDR3 sequence: CSVRDTNEQFF. DNA for the CDR3: TGCAGCGTCCGGGACACCAATGAGCAGTTCTTC. V and J are TRBV29-1 and TRBJ2-1, with D perhaps matching TRBD1 (6 bases). Germline V lookup: CDR1 SQVTM, CDR2 ANQGSEA. The CDR3 contains 11 residues. V lost 6 bases and J 6 bases, leaving 9 bases between the germline ends.

The CDR3 DNA reads as TGCAGCGCCGGGACGGAAGAGACCCAGTACTTC. Its translation: CSAGTEETQYF. This chain connects TRBV29-1 to TRBJ2-5, with D perhaps given as TRBD1 or TRBD2 (5 bases each). Germline V gene sequence: CDR1 SQVTM, CDR2 ANQGSEA. V lost 7 bases and J lost 3, with 9 bases in between. The CDR3 length is 11 residues.